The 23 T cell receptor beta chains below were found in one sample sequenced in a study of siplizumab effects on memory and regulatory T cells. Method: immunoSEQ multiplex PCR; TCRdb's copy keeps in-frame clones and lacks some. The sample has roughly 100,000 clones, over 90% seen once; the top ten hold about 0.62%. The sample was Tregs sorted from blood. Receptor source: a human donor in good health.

As DNA, the CDR3 is TGTGCCAGCAGTGAAGCATGGGGACACCCCTACGAGCAGTACTTC. This encodes CASSEAWGHPYEQYF. The chain carries TRBV6-1 and TRBJ2-7, with D tentatively TRBD1 (6 bases). The germline V gene encodes CDR1 MNHNS and CDR2 SASEGT. The V end lost 0 bases, the J end lost 2 bases, and 11 bases lay between the germline ends. The CDR3 is made up of 15 amino acids.

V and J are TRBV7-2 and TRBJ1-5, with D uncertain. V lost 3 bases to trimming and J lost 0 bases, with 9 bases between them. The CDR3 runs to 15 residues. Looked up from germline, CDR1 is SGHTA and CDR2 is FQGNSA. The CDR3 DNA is TGTGCCAGCAGCTTGGGAGGACTTAGCAATCAGCCCCAGCATTTT. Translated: CASSLGGLSNQPQHF.

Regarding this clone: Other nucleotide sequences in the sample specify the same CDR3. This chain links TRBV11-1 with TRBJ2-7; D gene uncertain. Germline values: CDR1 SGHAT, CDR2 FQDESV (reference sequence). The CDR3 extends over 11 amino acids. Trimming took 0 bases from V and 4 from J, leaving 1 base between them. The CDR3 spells CASSLAYEQYF. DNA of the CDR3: TGTGCCAGCAGCTTAGCTTACGAGCAGTACTTC. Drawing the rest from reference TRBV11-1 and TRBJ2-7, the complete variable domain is EAEVAQSPRYKITEKSQAVAFWCDPISGHATLYWYRQILGQGPELLVQFQDESVVDDSQLPKDRFSAERLKGVDSTLKIQPAELGDSAMYLCASSLAYEQYFGPGTRLTVT.

The CDR3 region has the DNA TGTGCCAGCAGTGAACAGTCCTCCTTGGCCAATCAGCCCCAGCATTTT. It specifies CASSEQSSLANQPQHF. The chain joins TRBV6-1 to TRBJ1-5; D is uncertain. Trimming cost V 2 bases and J 3 bases, with 14 bases left between them. The germline V gene has CDR1 MNHNS and CDR2 SASEGT. This CDR3 is built from 16 residues.

This CDR3 is CASSAQGSGGYEQYF. Here the CDR3 DNA reads TGTGCCAGCAGCGCGCAGGGCTCCGGTGGGTACGAGCAGTACTTC. The J gene is TRBJ2-7, the V gene TRBV7-6, with TRBD1 as a possible D gene (5 bases). The CDR3 covers 15 residues. Trimming stripped 5 bases from V and 4 bases from J, with 18 bases between. Germline V CDR1 and CDR2: SGHVS, FNYEAQ.

The CDR3 spells CASSPDSRPDTEAFF. In DNA form, the CDR3 reads TGCGCCAGCAGCCCGGACAGCCGGCCCGACACTGAAGCTTTCTTT. The V call is TRBV5-1, the J call TRBJ1-1; D perhaps matches TRBD1 (6 bases). Trimming removed 4 bases at V and 3 bases at J, with 16 bases between. Germline lookup yields CDR1 SGHRS and CDR2 YFSETQ. The CDR3 is 15 residues long.

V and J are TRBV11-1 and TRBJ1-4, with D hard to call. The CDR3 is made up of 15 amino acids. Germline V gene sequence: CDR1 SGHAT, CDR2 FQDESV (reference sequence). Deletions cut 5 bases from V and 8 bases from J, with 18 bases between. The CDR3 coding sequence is TGTGCCAGCAGCCAAGGGCTGGGGAAAGGCGAAAAACTGTTTTTT. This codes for CASSQGLGKGEKLFF. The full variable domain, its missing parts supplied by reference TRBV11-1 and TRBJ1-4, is EAEVAQSPRYKITEKSQAVAFWCDPISGHATLYWYRQILGQGPELLVQFQDESVVDDSQLPKDRFSAERLKGVDSTLKIQPAELGDSAMYLCASSQGLGKGEKLFFGSGTQLSVL.

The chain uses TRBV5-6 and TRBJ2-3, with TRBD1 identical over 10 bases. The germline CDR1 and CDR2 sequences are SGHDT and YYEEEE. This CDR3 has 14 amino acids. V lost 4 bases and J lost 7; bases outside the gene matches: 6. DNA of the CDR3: TGTGCCAGCAGCCTGACAGGGGGCAGCCATACGCAGTATTTT. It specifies CASSLTGGSHTQYF.

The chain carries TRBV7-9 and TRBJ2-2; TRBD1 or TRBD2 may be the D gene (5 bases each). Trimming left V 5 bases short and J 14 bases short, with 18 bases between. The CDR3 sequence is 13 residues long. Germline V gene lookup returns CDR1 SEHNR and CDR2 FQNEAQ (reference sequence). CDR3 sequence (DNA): TGTGCCAGCAGCGATGGGACGGCACCCCGACTGTTTTTT. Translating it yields CASSDGTAPRLFF. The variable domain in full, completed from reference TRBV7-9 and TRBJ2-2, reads DTGVSQNPRHKITKRGQNVTFRCDPISEHNRLYWYRQTLGQGPEFLTYFQNEAQLEKSRLLSDRFSAERPKGSFSTLEIQRTEQGDSAMYLCASSDGTAPRLFFGEGSRLTVL.

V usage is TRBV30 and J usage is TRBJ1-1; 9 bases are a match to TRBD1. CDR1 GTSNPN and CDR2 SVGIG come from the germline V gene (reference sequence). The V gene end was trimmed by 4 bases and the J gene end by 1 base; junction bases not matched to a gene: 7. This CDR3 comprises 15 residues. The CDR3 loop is CAWTVPGQGNTEAFF. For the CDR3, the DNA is TGTGCCTGGACAGTTCCGGGACAGGGGAACACTGAAGCTTTCTTT. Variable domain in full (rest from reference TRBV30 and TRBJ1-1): SQTIHQWPATLVQPVGSPLSLECTVEGTSNPNLYWYRQAAGRGLQLLFYSVGIGQISSEVPQNLSASRPQDRQFILSSKKLLLSDSGFYLCAWTVPGQGNTEAFFGQGTRLTVV.

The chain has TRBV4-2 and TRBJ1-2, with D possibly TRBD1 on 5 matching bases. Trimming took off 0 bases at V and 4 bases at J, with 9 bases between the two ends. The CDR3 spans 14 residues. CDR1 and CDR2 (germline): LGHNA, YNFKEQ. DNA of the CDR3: TGTGCCAGCAGCCAAGATGCCAGGGTCTATGGCTACACCTTC. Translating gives CASSQDARVYGYTF.

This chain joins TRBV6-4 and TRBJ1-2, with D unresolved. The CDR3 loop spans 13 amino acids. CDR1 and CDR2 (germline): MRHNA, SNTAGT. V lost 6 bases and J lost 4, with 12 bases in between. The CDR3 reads CASSLKAAYGYTF. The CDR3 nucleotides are TGTGCCAGCAGCCTAAAGGCTGCCTATGGCTACACCTTC.

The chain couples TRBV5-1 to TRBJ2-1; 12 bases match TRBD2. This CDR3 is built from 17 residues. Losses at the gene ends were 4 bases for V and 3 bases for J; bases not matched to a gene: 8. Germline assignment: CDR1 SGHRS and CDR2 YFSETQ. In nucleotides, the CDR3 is TGCGCCAGCAGCCCTTCCCTAGCGGGAGGGGGCTACAATGAGCAGTTCTTC. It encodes CASSPSLAGGGYNEQFF.

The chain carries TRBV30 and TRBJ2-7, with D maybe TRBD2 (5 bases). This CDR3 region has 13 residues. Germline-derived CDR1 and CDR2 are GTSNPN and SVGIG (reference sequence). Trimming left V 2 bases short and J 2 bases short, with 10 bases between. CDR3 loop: CAWSLKRAYEQYF. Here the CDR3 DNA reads TGTGCCTGGAGTCTCAAGAGGGCCTACGAGCAGTACTTC.

This chain's CDR3 is CASSVGGRLRLNQPQHF. The CDR3 DNA sequence: TGTGCCAGCAGTGTCGGGGGGCGGCTACGACTCAATCAGCCCCAGCATTTT. This chain connects TRBV6-4 to TRBJ1-5, with D maybe TRBD1 (6 bases). The germline V and J ends were trimmed by 4 bases and 3 bases, with 19 bases remaining between them. Germline CDR1 is MRHNA and CDR2 is SNTAGT. This CDR3 contains 17 residues.

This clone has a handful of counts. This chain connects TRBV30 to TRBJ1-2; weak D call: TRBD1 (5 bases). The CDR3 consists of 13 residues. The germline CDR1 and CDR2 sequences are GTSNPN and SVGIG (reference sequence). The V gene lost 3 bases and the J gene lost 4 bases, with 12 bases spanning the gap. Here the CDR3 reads CAWSRDLGYGYTF. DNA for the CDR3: TGTGCCTGGAGCCGGGACCTCGGCTATGGCTACACCTTC. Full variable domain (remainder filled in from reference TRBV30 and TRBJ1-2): SQTIHQWPATLVQPVGSPLSLECTVEGTSNPNLYWYRQAAGRGLQLLFYSVGIGQISSEVPQNLSASRPQDRQFILSSKKLLLSDSGFYLCAWSRDLGYGYTFGSGTRLTVV.

The CDR3 region is CASRRGTSGETQYF. The CDR3 DNA reads TGCGCCAGCAGACGTGGGACTAGCGGGGAGACCCAGTACTTC. V gene TRBV10-1 combines with J gene TRBJ2-5, with 12 nucleotides matching TRBD2. This CDR3 region has 14 residues. In germline, CDR1 is WNHNN, CDR2 SYGVQD (reference sequence). Trimming at V came to 6 bases and at J to 5 bases, leaving 4 bases not matched to a gene.

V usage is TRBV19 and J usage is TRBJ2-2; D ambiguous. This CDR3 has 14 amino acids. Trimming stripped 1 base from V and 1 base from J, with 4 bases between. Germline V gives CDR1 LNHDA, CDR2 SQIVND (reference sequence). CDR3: CASSIVRNTGELFF. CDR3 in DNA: TGTGCCAGTAGTATAGTCAGGAACACCGGGGAGCTGTTTTTT.

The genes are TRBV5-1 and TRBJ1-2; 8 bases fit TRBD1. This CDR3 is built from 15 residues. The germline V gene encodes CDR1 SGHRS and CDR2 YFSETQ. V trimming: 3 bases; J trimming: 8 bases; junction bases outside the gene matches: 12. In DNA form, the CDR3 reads TGCGCCAGCAGCTCCCAGCCAGGGGGCGCCTACGGCTACACCTTC. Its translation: CASSSQPGGAYGYTF.

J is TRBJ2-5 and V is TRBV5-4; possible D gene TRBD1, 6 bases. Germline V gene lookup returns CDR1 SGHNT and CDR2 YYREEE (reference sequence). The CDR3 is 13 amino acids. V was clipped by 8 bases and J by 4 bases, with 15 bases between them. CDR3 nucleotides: TGTGCCAGTAAACAGGGTAGGGGAGAGACCCAGTACTTC. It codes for CASKQGRGETQYF.

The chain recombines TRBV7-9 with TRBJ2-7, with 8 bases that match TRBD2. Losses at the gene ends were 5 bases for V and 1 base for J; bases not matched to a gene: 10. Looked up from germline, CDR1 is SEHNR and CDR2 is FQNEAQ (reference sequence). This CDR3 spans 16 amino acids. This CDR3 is CASSPYGGVSSYEQYF. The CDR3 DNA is TGTGCCAGCAGCCCGTACGGGGGGGTGTCATCCTACGAGCAGTACTTC.

In DNA, the CDR3 is TGTGCCTCGGGGGACAGGGTACGGCAGTACTTC. It codes for CASGDRVRQYF. The rearrangement uses TRBV2 and TRBJ2-7, with TRBD1 matching over 9 bases. Unmatched junction bases numbered 8, after V lost 11 bases and J lost 9 bases. This CDR3 has 11 residues. The V gene's germline CDR1 is SNHLY and CDR2 FYNNEI.

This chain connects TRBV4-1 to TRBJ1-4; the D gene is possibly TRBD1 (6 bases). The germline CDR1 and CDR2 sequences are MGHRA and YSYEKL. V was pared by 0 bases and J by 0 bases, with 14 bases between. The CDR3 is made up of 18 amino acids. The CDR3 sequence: CASSQEGGRTTTNEKLFF. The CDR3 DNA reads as TGCGCCAGCAGCCAAGAGGGGGGCCGGACAACAACTAATGAAAAACTGTTTTTT.